This T cell receptor (delta chain) was sequenced in a study of gamma-delta chains in newborns, infants, children. The wider study: Innate gammadelta T cells reportedly expand polyclonally right after birth, driven by microbial exposure, per the title.

The CDR3 contains 22 residues. In germline, CDR1 is TSWWSYY, CDR2 QGS. Points on this clone: An end of the junction differs from the germline gene, which may be a read error.

TCRdb reran clone calling via CATT on the reads. In the table there are just under 9,500 delta-chain clones, roughly 20% of which are singletons. The gene calls are TRDV1 and TRDJ1; tentatively, D is TRDD3 (5 bases). This TCR derives from a child who was a newborn, infant or young child, either healthy, febrile or measles-vaccinated (not recorded which). Sequenced sample: blood. CDR3 bases: TGTGCTATTGGGGAAAGGACCTATCCGACAGGAAGGGCGGTGTTGGACACGGATAAAATCATCTTT. Residues: CAIGERTYPTGRAVLDTDKIIF.